Below, 12 T cell receptor beta chains from the same sample are listed, as sequenced in a study of CD8+CD57+ T cells in acquired aplastic anemia. Using genomic DNA as the template, TCR beta VDJ and CDR3 profiling was carried out. In TCRdb, the reads were re-called with MiXCR into one record per CDR3 protein. The sample gives some 150,000 distinct CDR3 sequences, over 55% of which show up once; 45% to 60% is in the top ten. Patients picked for sequencing had shown CD8+CD57+ cell expansion detected by flow cytometry. Sequenced: sorted CD4+, CD8+, or CD8+CD57+ T cells (not recorded which) from PBMCs. The receptors were gathered from a human donor with aplastic anemia.

This clonotype was counted ten times or more. The V and J genes are TRBV4-1 and TRBJ2-1; D remains ambiguous. In germline, CDR1 is MGHRA, CDR2 YSYEKL. Trimming removed 0 bases at V and 4 bases at J, with 10 bases between. The CDR3 loop spans 15 amino acids. The CDR3 DNA sequence: TGCGCCAGCAGCCAAGATCGGGCAGGATACAATGAGCAGTTCTTC. Translation gives CASSQDRAGYNEQFF.

The gene calls are TRBV5-1 and TRBJ1-6; D possibly corresponds to TRBD1 (6 bases). Germline V gene data show CDR1 as SGHRS and CDR2 as YFSETQ. The ends were cut back, 1 base at V and 8 bases at J, with 16 bases in the middle. This CDR3 comprises 16 residues. CDR3 DNA: TGCGCCAGCAGCTTGTTTGGGGGCGGACGTGATTCACCCCTCCACTTT. It translates to CASSLFGGGRDSPLHF.

This clonotype was detected a few times. The chain carries TRBV19 and TRBJ1-1, with D possibly matching TRBD1 (5 bases). Germline V gene sequence: CDR1 LNHDA, CDR2 SQIVND (reference sequence). The CDR3 is 15 amino acids. V dropped 2 bases and J dropped 0 bases, with 10 bases sitting between them. For the CDR3, the DNA is TGTGCCAGTAGTATATGGGGCGGGATGAACACTGAAGCTTTCTTT. Amino acid sequence: CASSIWGGMNTEAFF.

This chain uses TRBV10-1 with TRBJ2-1; D gene unclear. V dropped 4 bases and J dropped 8 bases, with 6 bases sitting between them. The CDR3 covers 11 residues. The germline V gene has CDR1 WNHNN and CDR2 SYGVQD (reference sequence). The CDR3, as DNA: TGCGCCAGCAGTGCCGGGTATGAGCAGTTCTTC. Its translation is CASSAGYEQFF.

The V and J genes are TRBV12-3 or TRBV12-4 and TRBJ1-1; no clear D. This CDR3 has 14 residues. The ends were cut back, 0 bases at V and 5 bases at J, with 10 bases in the middle. The CDR3 loop is CASSLATGKTEAFF. For the CDR3, the DNA is TGTGCCAGCAGTTTAGCCACGGGGAAAACTGAAGCTTTCTTT.

About this clonotype: Since the CDR3 does not end with the conserved phenylalanine or tryptophan, this likely comes from a read error. The chain employs TRBV2 and TRBJ2-1, with D possibly being TRBD2 (5 bases). V was pared by 4 bases and J by 0 bases, with 10 bases between. CDR1 is SNHLY, CDR2 FYNNEI, per germline. CDR3 length: 15 amino acids. The CDR3 coding sequence is TGTGCCAGCAGTGTACTAGAAAGCTCCTACAATGAGCAGTTCTCC. This sequence encodes CASSVLESSYNEQFS.

V usage is TRBV24-1 and J usage is TRBJ1-5; D gene ambiguous. This CDR3 has 12 residues. The germline V gene encodes CDR1 KGHDR and CDR2 SFDVKD. CDR3 nucleotides: TGTGACTCCGGTGATAGCAATCAGCCCCAGCATTTT. Its protein product is CDSGDSNQPQHF.

This clonotype was seen many times. The rearrangement uses TRBV11-3 and TRBJ2-7; possible D gene TRBD2, 5 bases. CDR3 length: 16 residues. Germline CDR1 reads SGHNT; CDR2 reads YENEEA. The germline V and J ends were trimmed by 1 base and 4 bases, with 17 bases remaining between them. CDR3 sequence reads: CASSLGPPGSGYEQYF. CDR3 coding DNA: TGTGCCAGCAGCTTAGGTCCCCCGGGGTCGGGGTACGAGCAGTACTTC.

The count of this clonotype is one. The genes are TRBV15 and TRBJ1-1; possible D gene TRBD1, 6 bases. Germline V gene data show CDR1 as LNHNV and CDR2 as YYDKDF (reference sequence). This CDR3 is built from 14 residues. The V gene lost 0 bases and the J gene lost 6 bases, with 11 bases spanning the gap. The CDR3 nucleotides are TGTGCCACCAGCAGAGATTTGGGGGGCTCTGAAGCTTTCTTT. Amino acid sequence: CATSRDLGGSEAFF.

V and J are TRBV15 and TRBJ2-3, with 11 bases that match TRBD2. The germline gives CDR1 LNHNV, CDR2 YYDKDF (reference sequence). V trimming: 6 bases; J trimming: 0 bases; junction bases outside the gene matches: 5. This CDR3 contains 16 residues. Written as DNA, the CDR3 is TGTGCCACCAGGTTAGCGGGGGGGCCTAGCACAGATACGCAGTATTTT. Protein product: CATRLAGGPSTDTQYF.

Written as DNA, the CDR3 is TGCAGTGCTAGGGAGGGGACCTATAATTCACCCCTCCACTTT. This gives the protein CSAREGTYNSPLHF. The chain employs TRBV20-1 and TRBJ1-6; maybe TRBD1 (5 bases). The CDR3 covers 14 residues. CDR1 and CDR2 (germline): DFQATT, SNEGSKA (reference sequence). Deletions cut 3 bases from V and 2 bases from J, with 8 bases between.

This chain links TRBV7-2 with TRBJ1-1; weak D call: TRBD1 (5 bases). The CDR3 contains 14 residues. The V end lost 4 bases, the J end lost 0 bases, and 9 bases lay between the germline ends. Germline V gene lookup returns CDR1 SGHTA and CDR2 FQGNSA. The CDR3 protein is CASSYKTVNTEAFF. For the CDR3, the DNA is TGTGCCAGCAGCTACAAGACAGTGAACACTGAAGCTTTCTTT. The variable domain in full, with the rest retrieved from reference TRBV7-2 and TRBJ1-1, is GAGVSQSPSNKVTEKGKDVELRCDPISGHTALYWYRQSLGQGLEFLIYFQGNSAPDKSGLPSDRFSAERTGGSVSTLTIQRTQQEDSAVYLCASSYKTVNTEAFFGQGTRLTVV.